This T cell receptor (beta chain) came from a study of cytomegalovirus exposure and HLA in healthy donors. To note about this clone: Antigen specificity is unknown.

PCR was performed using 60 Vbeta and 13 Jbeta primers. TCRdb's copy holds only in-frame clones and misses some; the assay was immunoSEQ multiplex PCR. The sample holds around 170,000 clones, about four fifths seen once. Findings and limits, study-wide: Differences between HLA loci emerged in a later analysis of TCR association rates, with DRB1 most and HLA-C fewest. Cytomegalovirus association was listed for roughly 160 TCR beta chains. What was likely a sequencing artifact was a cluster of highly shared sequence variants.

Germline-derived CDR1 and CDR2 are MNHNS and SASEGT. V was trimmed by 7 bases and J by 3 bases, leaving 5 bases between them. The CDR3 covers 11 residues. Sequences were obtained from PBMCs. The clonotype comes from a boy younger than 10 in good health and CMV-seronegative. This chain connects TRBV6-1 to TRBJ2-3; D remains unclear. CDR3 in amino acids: CASTRTDTQYF. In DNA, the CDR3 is TGTGCCAGCACTCGGACAGATACGCAGTATTTT.